These 2 T cell receptor beta chains were sequenced from one sample in a study of blood T cells in healthy people across ages. PCR was performed a second time for roughly 7 to 11 cycles using a sample-barcoded 5' primer and a J-beta primer mix. TCRdb re-derived calls from the 5' RACE reads in MiXCR, one entry per CDR3 protein. The data show roughly 1 million distinct CDR3 sequences, with 20% to 25% seen just once and approximately 0.7% held by the top ten. This sample was shared with a second study, whose subject was T cells of mothers and their children.

The sample taken for sequencing was blood. The receptors here all came from a girl aged 2 to 10 in good health.

This clonotype was counted at least ten times. This rearrangement joins TRBV9 to TRBJ1-4, with TRBD1 matching over 7 bases. V was pared by 3 bases and J by 4 bases, with 6 bases of the junction left unmatched. Germline CDR1 SGDLS, CDR2 YYNGEE. The CDR3 is 15 residues long. This CDR3 reads CASSAGQVNNEKLFF. CDR3 coding DNA: TGTGCCAGCAGCGCCGGACAGGTTAATAATGAAAAACTGTTTTTT.

This chain joins TRBV7-6 and TRBJ1-5, with unresolved D. The CDR3 sequence is 16 residues long. V dropped 5 bases and J dropped 4 bases, with 18 bases sitting between them. Per the germline V gene, CDR1 is SGHVS and CDR2 is FNYEAQ. Here the CDR3 DNA reads TGTGCCAGCAGCGTGATCCCCGCCCCTATAAATCAGCCCCAGCATTTT. Its translation is CASSVIPAPINQPQHF.